This note documents a single T cell receptor (beta chain) sequence. These data come from a study of sequential checkpoint blockade in melanoma. Study background: First-line arms were nivolumab then ipilimumab, or the reverse, randomized 1:1. After both sequences, patients received maintenance nivolumab.

The data were produced by immunoSEQ multiplex PCR, yet TCRdb's version contains in-frame clones alone and is incomplete. The data hold about 35,000 clones, with 84% observed a single time. Treatment indicated: randomized to nivolumab then ipilimumab (arm A) or the reverse (arm B). DNA-damaging chemotherapy had not been given to any patient beforehand. From thawed PBMCs, live CD3+CD8+ cells negative for CD19 and CD56 were sorted. The receptor's source is a human donor with melanoma. Sample: CD8+ T cells sorted from blood (inferred from file names), taken from a patient given nivolumab and ipilimumab in sequence.

For the CDR3, the DNA is TGTGCCAGCAGCCAACTGACAGCGACCTACGAGCAGTACTTC. It codes for CASSQLTATYEQYF. The V call is TRBV14, the J call TRBJ2-7, with D perhaps TRBD1 (5 bases). The germline CDR1 and CDR2 sequences are SGHDN and FVKESK. The CDR3 totals 14 residues. V was pared by 2 bases and J by 2 bases, with 10 bases between.